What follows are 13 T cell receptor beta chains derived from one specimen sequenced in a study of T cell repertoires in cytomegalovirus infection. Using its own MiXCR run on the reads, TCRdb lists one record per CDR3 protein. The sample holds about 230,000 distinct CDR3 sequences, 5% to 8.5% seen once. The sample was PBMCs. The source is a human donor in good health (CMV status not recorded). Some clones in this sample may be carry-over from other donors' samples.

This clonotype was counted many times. The CDR3 loop reads CASSHPLNTEAFF. The CDR3 bases are TGTGCCAGCAGCCATCCGCTGAACACTGAAGCTTTCTTT. The chain employs TRBV28 and TRBJ1-1; no reliable D call. The CDR3 runs 13 residues. Germline V gene sequence: CDR1 MDHEN, CDR2 SYDVKM. Trimming took off 6 bases at V and 0 bases at J, with 8 bases between the two ends.

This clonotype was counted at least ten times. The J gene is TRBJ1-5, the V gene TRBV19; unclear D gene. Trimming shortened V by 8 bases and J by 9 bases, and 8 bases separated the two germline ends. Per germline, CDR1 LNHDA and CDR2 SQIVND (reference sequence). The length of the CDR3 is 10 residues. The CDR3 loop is CASPAGPQHF. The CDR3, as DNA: TGTGCCAGTCCGGCGGGGCCCCAGCATTTT. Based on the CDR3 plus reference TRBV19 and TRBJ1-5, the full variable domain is DGGITQSPKYLFRKEGQNVTLSCEQNLNHDAMYWYRQDPGQGLRLIYYSQIVNDFQKGDIAEGYSVSREKKESFPLTVTSAQKNPTAFYLCASPAGPQHFGDGTRLSIL.

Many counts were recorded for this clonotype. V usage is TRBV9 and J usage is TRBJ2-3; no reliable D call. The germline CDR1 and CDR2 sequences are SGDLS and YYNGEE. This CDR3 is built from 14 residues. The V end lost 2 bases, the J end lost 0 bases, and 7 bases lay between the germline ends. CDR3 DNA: TGTGCCAGCAGCGTGACACCGAGCACAGATACGCAGTATTTT. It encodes CASSVTPSTDTQYF.

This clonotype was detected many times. The CDR3 is CASSSDRGREQYF. The CDR3 DNA reads TGTGCCAGCAGCTCGGACAGGGGGCGGGAGCAGTACTTC. The V call is TRBV5-5, the J call TRBJ2-7, with 11 bases aligning to TRBD1. The V segment lost 3 bases and the J segment 7 bases; nucleotides outside the gene matches: 3. Germline values: CDR1 SGHKS, CDR2 YYEKEE (reference sequence). CDR3 length: 13 residues.

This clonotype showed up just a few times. The CDR3 region is CSARAPGRMGETQYF. The DNA for the CDR3 is TGCAGTGCTAGAGCCCCGGGACGGATGGGGGAGACCCAGTACTTC. The rearrangement links TRBV20-1 to TRBJ2-5; D assignment may be TRBD1 or TRBD2 (5 bases each). Looked up from germline, CDR1 is DFQATT and CDR2 is SNEGSKA (reference sequence). Deletions cut 1 base from V and 5 bases from J, with 17 bases between. This CDR3 contains 15 residues.

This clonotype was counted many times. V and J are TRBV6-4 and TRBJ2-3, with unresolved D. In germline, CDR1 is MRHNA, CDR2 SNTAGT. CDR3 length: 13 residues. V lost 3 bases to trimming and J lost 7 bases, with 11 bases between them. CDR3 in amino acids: CASSELGSNTQYF. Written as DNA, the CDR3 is TGTGCCAGCAGTGAACTTGGGTCTAATACGCAGTATTTT.

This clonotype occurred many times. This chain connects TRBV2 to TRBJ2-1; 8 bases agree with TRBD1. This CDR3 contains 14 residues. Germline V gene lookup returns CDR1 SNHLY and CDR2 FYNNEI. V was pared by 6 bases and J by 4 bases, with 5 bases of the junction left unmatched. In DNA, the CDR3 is TGTGCCAGCAGGGGGGACAGGTCATACAATGAGCAGTTCTTC. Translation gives CASRGDRSYNEQFF.

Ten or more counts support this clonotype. The CDR3 loop reads CSGLTRVDNYGYTF. The CDR3 nucleotides are TGCAGCGGACTCACCAGGGTGGATAACTATGGCTACACCTTC. The chain is built from TRBV29-1 and TRBJ1-2, with D possibly matching TRBD1 (5 bases). Germline CDR1 reads SQVTM; CDR2 reads ANQGSEA. V lost 7 bases to trimming and J lost 1 base, with 16 bases between them. The CDR3 is 14 residues long.

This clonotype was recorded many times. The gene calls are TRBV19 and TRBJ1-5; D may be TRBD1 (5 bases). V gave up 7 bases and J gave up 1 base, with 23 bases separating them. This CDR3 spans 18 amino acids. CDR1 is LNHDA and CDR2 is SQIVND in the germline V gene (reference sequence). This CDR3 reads CASIQEASLGVSNQPQHF. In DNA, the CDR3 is TGTGCCAGTATCCAGGAGGCGTCTCTAGGGGTAAGCAATCAGCCCCAGCATTTT.

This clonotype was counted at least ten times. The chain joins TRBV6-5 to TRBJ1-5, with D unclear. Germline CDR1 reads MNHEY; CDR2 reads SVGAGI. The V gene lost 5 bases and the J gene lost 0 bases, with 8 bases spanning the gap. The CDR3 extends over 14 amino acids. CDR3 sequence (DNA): TGTGCCAGCAGTCCCTTTTCTAGCAATCAGCCCCAGCATTTT. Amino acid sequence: CASSPFSSNQPQHF.

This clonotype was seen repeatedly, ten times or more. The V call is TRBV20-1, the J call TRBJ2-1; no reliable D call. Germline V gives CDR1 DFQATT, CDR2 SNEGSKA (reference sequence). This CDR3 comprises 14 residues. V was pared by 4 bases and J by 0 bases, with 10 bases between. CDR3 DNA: TGCAGTGCTACCCTCTCCAGCTCCTACAATGAGCAGTTCTTC. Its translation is CSATLSSSYNEQFF.

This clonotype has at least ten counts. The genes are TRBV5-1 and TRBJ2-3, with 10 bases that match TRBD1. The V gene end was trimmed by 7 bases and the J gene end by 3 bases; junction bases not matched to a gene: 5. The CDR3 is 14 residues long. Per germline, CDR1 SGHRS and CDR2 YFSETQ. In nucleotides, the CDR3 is TGCGCCAGCGCCGTGGGACAGGGGACAGATACGCAGTATTTT. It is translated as CASAVGQGTDTQYF.

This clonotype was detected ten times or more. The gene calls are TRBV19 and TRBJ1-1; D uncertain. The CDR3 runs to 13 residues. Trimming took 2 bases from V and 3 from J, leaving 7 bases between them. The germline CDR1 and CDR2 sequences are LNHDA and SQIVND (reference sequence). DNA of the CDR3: TGTGCCAGTAGTATATTAGCGGACACTGAAGCTTTCTTT. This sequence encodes CASSILADTEAFF.